This TCR beta chain was captured in a study of CD8 T cells in ankylosing spondylitis. General study findings and limits: Disease-linked clones were CD8+ and relatively rare in peripheral blood.

The CDR3 totals 16 residues. The trim removed 6 bases at V and 5 bases at J, leaving 9 bases unmatched. Comment on this clonotype: The antigen remains unidentified.

TCRdb analysed the 5' RACE reads with MiXCR anew, one entry per CDR3 protein. In the table there are 150,000 to 200,000 distinct CDR3 sequences, roughly 30% of which are singletons. Sequencing used synovial fluid, either unsorted or a sorted T cell fraction (not recorded which). This receptor was taken from a male donor with ankylosing spondylitis. The chain couples TRBV12-3 or TRBV12-4 to TRBJ2-1; 11 nucleotides line up with TRBD2. DNA for the CDR3: TGTGCCAGCAGGGCCACACTAGCGGGAGCAAACAATGAGCAGTTCTTC. It codes for CASRATLAGANNEQFF.